This T cell receptor beta chain was sequenced for a study of CD8+ T cells in alopecia areata. Whole-study context: Affected scalp percentage determined the severity score of treated patients.

CDR1 and CDR2 (germline): SNHLY, FYNNEI. V was clipped by 11 bases and J by 3 bases; unmatched bases: 4. The CDR3 length is 14 residues. The treatment is: oral pan-JAK inhibitor, 5-10 mg twice daily. Sequencing templates came from extracted RNA that was reverse transcribed into cDNA. Data came from immunoSEQ multiplex PCR; TCRdb stores just in-frame clones and leaves some out. Among approximately 160,000 clones listed, around 59% were seen once. The chain carries TRBV2 and TRBJ2-2; 12 bases map to TRBD2. Specimen: CD4+ T cells sorted from blood, collected at week 24, from a patient treated with tofacitinib. The sequence derives from a human donor with alopecia areata. Here the CDR3 reads CAGTSGGYTGELFF. CDR3 nucleotide sequence: TGTGCCGGAACTAGCGGGGGGTACACCGGGGAGCTGTTTTTT.